The 11 T cell receptor beta chains below all came from one sample that was sequenced in a study of T cell clusters in autoimmune cytopenias. TRB was amplified by touch-down multiplex PCR, primer pools A and B combined. TCRdb reprocessed the multiplex PCR reads and stores each CDR3 protein as one record, lacking DNA. The data include several thousand distinct CDR3 sequences; the top ten clones carry under 20%. Each sample's input was 250 ng genomic DNA, 35,000 to 40,000 genome equivalents. The sequenced sample was peripheral blood. These receptors all come from a human donor with an autoimmune cytopenia or autoimmune hepatitis (not recorded which).

This clonotype registers medium-sized by frequency. The chain carries TRBV5-5 and TRBJ2-5. Germline lookup yields CDR1 SGHKS and CDR2 YYEKEE (reference sequence). This CDR3 is 12 amino acids long. CDR3 residues: CASSQGQETQYF. The full variable domain, rest sourced from reference TRBV5-5 and TRBJ2-5, is DAGVTQSPTHLIKTRGQQVTLRCSPISGHKSVSWYQQVLGQGPQFIFQYYEKEERGRGNFPDRFSARQFPNYSSELNVNALLLGDSALYLCASSQGQETQYFGPGTRLLVL.

The gene calls are TRBV19 and TRBJ1-5. The CDR3 sequence is 15 residues long. Per the germline V gene, CDR1 is LNHDA and CDR2 is SQIVND (reference sequence). The CDR3 loop reads CASSIERNLNQPQHF.

CDR3: CASSYRLLRNEKLFF. The genes are TRBV6-5 and TRBJ1-4. Germline CDR1 is MNHEY and CDR2 is SVGAGI. The CDR3 extends over 15 amino acids.

This chain uses TRBV7-9 with TRBJ2-5. Germline CDR1 and CDR2: SEHNR and FQNEAQ (reference sequence). The CDR3 length is 14 residues. The CDR3 loop is CASSLMGSQETQYF.

This clonotype is classed as medium-sized by frequency. The CDR3 here is CASSLQGEAEKLFF. The rearrangement uses TRBV18 and TRBJ1-4. The germline CDR1 and CDR2 sequences are KGHSH and LQKENI. The CDR3 loop spans 14 amino acids.

The gene calls are TRBV12-3 or TRBV12-4 and TRBJ2-1; the TCRdb D gene call, TRBD2, has no DNA to confirm it. The CDR3 length is 17 residues. The CDR3 loop reads CASSFRNLWPASNEQFF.

This clonotype is classed as medium-sized by frequency. The chain combines TRBV19 with TRBJ1-2; TCRdb outputs TRBD1, but without DNA this stays unchecked. The CDR3 sequence is 14 residues long. In germline, CDR1 is LNHDA, CDR2 SQIVND (reference sequence). CDR3 protein: CASSSFDRVTGYTF.

The V gene is TRBV6-5, the J gene TRBJ1-2; TCRdb's assignment of TRBD1 cannot be checked, as there is no DNA. This CDR3 has 15 amino acids. Germline CDR1 reads MNHEY; CDR2 reads SVGAGI. The CDR3 sequence: CASSYRTGGPYGYTF.

This clonotype registers medium-sized by frequency. The chain recombines TRBV19 with TRBJ1-1; the TCRdb D gene call, TRBD1, has no DNA to confirm it. Germline V gene lookup returns CDR1 LNHDA and CDR2 SQIVND (reference sequence). CDR3 size: 13 residues. The CDR3 spells CASSMGGNTEAFF.

CDR3 sequence reads: CSASLERGYTSTDTQYF. V usage is TRBV20-1 and J usage is TRBJ2-3; there is no DNA to check the TCRdb D call of TRBD2. Germline-derived CDR1 and CDR2 are DFQATT and SNEGSKA (reference sequence). The CDR3 extends over 17 amino acids.

The chain uses TRBV30 and TRBJ1-6; TCRdb calls TRBD1, which cannot be checked without DNA. This CDR3 has 12 residues. The germline gives CDR1 GTSNPN, CDR2 SVGIG (reference sequence). The CDR3 loop is CAWRGVGSPLHF.